Reported below is one T cell receptor beta chain. This entry belongs to a study of response to subunit inactivated influenza vaccine. Germline V lookup: CDR1 KGHSY, CDR2 FQNENV. This CDR3 region has 17 residues. The J segment lost 0 bases and the V segment lost 0 bases, leaving 6 bases of the junction unmatched. TCRdb used MiXCR to reprocess the RT-PCR reads, holding one entry per CDR3 protein. Of 500,000 to 600,000 distinct CDR3 sequences in the sample, roughly 12% were seen once. Separately, the same data were catalogued under a study of T cells expressing NK-cell markers. That investigation notes: UMI-tagged 5'RACE template switching yielded the TCR beta cDNA. TCR beta repertoires came from sorted CD3+CD56+NKG2C+, CD3+CD56+NKG2C- and CD3+CD56-NKG2C+ T cells. Restriction of sorting to alpha-beta TCR T cells was accomplished in several experiments using an anti-gamma-delta TCR antibody. Dominant NKG2C+ clonotypes accounted for roughly 1.0-7.0% of CD8+ T cells in about 6 donors.

The sample here was PBMCs from blood, taken on the day of vaccination. This rearrangement joins TRBV16 to TRBJ2-7, with 9 bases matching TRBD2. The sequence was obtained from a man aged 50-59 years who received an inactivated influenza vaccine. The CDR3 here is CASSQSRLAGSSYEQYF. DNA for the CDR3: TGTGCCAGCAGCCAATCGAGGCTAGCGGGGTCCTCCTACGAGCAGTACTTC.